This TCR beta chain was profiled in a study of siplizumab effects on memory and regulatory T cells (dated by TCRdb to the late 2010s). Notes on the research overall: The study examined how the anti-CD2 antibody siplizumab affects alloreactive T-cell subsets in allogeneic mixed lymphocyte reactions built from human PBMCs.

Findings and caveats that apply to the study as a whole: Whether proliferating Tregs from siplizumab cultures were suppressive was not functionally confirmed. Compared with memory T cells, unstimulated naive T cells appeared more diverse, and naive cells seemed to make a substantial contribution to the alloresponse. Among mappable alloreactive CD4+ clones, an average Treg-derived fraction of about 69% was observed with siplizumab, compared with roughly 28% in control reactions. Sequences below about 10^-5 frequency were poorly captured, so only a minor fraction of alloreactive clones could be mapped to unstimulated subsets. Siplizumab significantly reduced the cumulative frequency of alloreactive sequences traceable to unstimulated CD4+ memory T cells. For roughly 75-96% of proliferating CD4+ or CD8+ clones, no naive or memory phenotype could be assigned.

Library preparation was by the immunoSEQ multiplex PCR assay. Each sample had about 10^5 TCR templates assayed by the deep sequencing platform. Genomic DNA extracted from sorted T cells was used for TCRbeta CDR3 sequencing. Per the original workflow: Clonal analysis of TCRbeta CDR3 data was done in the R programming language. Unstimulated samples were compared with post-reaction CFSE-low samples to define alloreactive CD4+ and CD8+ clones. Regulatory or non-regulatory origin of alloreactive CD4+ clones was assigned by matching sequences to the sorted unstimulated Treg and non-Treg repertoires. Here the immuneACCESS table is served through TCRdb, limited to in-frame sequences with V and J called. Missing clones are a known gap in these copies; in checked studies unresolved V genes cover under half, and the rest lacks a known reason. That table is the source of V, J and clone size, and D and trimming were worked out from the DNA. This sample holds over 85,000 clones; around 97% were observed only once. 0.025% to 0.035% of the sample is taken by the ten largest.

Unstimulated CD4+ memory cells were also sequenced in three donor pairs, together with CD4+ naive, CD8+ TEMRA, CD8+ naive and CD8+ effector memory subsets. Sorted unstimulated T cells and proliferating T cells recovered from mixed lymphocyte reactions underwent TCRbeta CDR3 sequencing. Fresh whole blood from 9 to 10 HLA-typed healthy donors served as the source for isolating PBMCs. Worth noting for this clone: No antigen is known for it. The input lacks base qualities; no much larger clone sits a single base away.

Sequenced: naive CD4+ T cells sorted from blood. The intended sense of this specimen's cell subset or site label: unstimulated naive T cells. This sequence originates from a human donor in good health.

The CDR3: CASRQVLSYEQYF. The nucleotides are TGTGCCAGCAGACAGGTCCTCTCCTACGAGCAGTACTTC. The chain links TRBV6-5 with TRBJ2-7; D gene: possibly TRBD1, on 5 matching bases. At the junction V is shortened by 6 bases and J by 0 bases, with 9 bases in between. The CDR3 has 13 amino acids, counting the end cysteine and phenylalanine. The DNA shown is the 39-base CDR3, in frame from base 1. Via the germline V gene, CDR1 is MNHEY and CDR2 SVGAGI.